This record looks at one T cell receptor beta chain sequence and its context. Its target is unknown. Per germline, CDR1 SEHNR and CDR2 FQNEAQ (reference sequence). The germline V and J ends were trimmed by 5 bases and 2 bases, with 12 bases remaining between them. The CDR3 sequence is 14 residues long. Measured with immunoSEQ multiplex PCR; TCRdb has only the in-frame clones, and not every one. The data hold 15,000 to 20,000 clones, with about nine tenths observed a single time. The source of the sample is a study of lymphopenia after photon versus proton radiotherapy. Study findings and constraints: Only patients who died were analyzed for survival; proton advantage is unproven. A bigger post-nadir fall in TCR diversity correlated inversely with survival time in deceased patients. Oligoclonal CD8+ Temra expansion after nadir drove photon patients' diversity drop. Relative stability marked proton patients; photon patients lost diversity and naive cells.

This chain connects TRBV7-9 to TRBJ1-1; D might be TRBD1 (5 bases). The receptor comes from a man between 65 and 85 years old with pancreatic cancer. Specimen: peripheral blood, collected from a patient treated with proton-based radiotherapy. The CDR3 reads CASSLTQGNTEAFF. CDR3 coding DNA: TGTGCCAGCAGCCTGACGCAGGGTAACACTGAAGCTTTCTTT.